This T cell receptor beta chain appears in the sequencing data of a study of blood T cell repertoires in COVID-19. In the original workflow: Using reference gene primer amplification, nucleated cell counts were estimated. Some clones are missing from TCRdb's copy, which holds only in-frame ones; the method was immunoSEQ multiplex PCR. That table supplies the V and J calls and clone size; D and trimming were determined from the DNA. The table has 100,000 to 150,000 clones, 80% to 95% seen once. Seattle's cohort entered during active infection and was followed longitudinally. The germline gives CDR1 SGHRS, CDR2 YFSETQ. The V end was cut by 4 bases, the J end by 1 base, with 11 bases between. This CDR3 has 15 residues.

The source of this sequence is a man aged 45-65 years with COVID-19, enrolled during active disease. Sequenced: peripheral blood. J is TRBJ2-2 and V is TRBV5-1; D may be TRBD2 (5 bases). CDR3 in amino acids: CASSLESGNTGELFF. The CDR3 DNA reads TGCGCCAGCAGCCTAGAAAGCGGGAACACCGGGGAGCTGTTTTTT.